This T cell receptor beta chain was sequenced in a study of OX40 agonist ivuxolimab in advanced cancers. There are 15 residues in the CDR3. CDR1 is SGDLS and CDR2 is YYNGEE in the germline V gene. The ends were cut back, 4 bases at V and 5 bases at J, with 15 bases in the middle. Only in-frame clones appear in the TCRdb table, and some are missing; sequencing was by immunoSEQ multiplex PCR. The table lists about 70,000 clones, around 80% of them singletons. V gene TRBV9 combines with J gene TRBJ1-4, with D perhaps TRBD1 (6 bases). This TCR came from an adult with an advanced solid tumor such as melanoma, head and neck, liver or kidney cancer. The sample was CD4+ or CD8+ T cells sorted from blood, taken in a trial of the OX40 agonist ivuxolimab. CDR3 in DNA: TGTGCCAGCAGCCCCAGGCAGGGGACAAATGAAAAACTGTTTTTT. Protein product: CASSPRQGTNEKLFF.